Presented here are 18 T cell receptor beta chains from one specimen sequenced in a study of T cells in tuberculosis. After thawing and overnight rest, PBMC were stained with GMM-loaded CD1B tetramer, viability dye and anti-CD3 for sorting. The lipid loaded on the CD1B tetramers was C32 glucose monomycolate from Rhodococcus equi. Using immunoSEQ multiplex PCR, the repertoire was profiled, and TCRdb retains in-frame clones only, with some absent. Of about 58,000 clones listed, 70% to 90% were seen once; the top ten hold 21%. Specimen: CD1b-GMM tetramer-negative cells sorted from PBMCs. All receptors come from an adult woman with latent tuberculosis.

The chain recombines TRBV7-2 with TRBJ1-2, with 7 bases aligning to TRBD1. The CDR3 spans 14 residues. V was pared by 3 bases and J by 8 bases, with 9 bases of the junction left unmatched. Germline V gene sequence: CDR1 SGHTA, CDR2 FQGNSA. In DNA, the CDR3 is TGTGCCAGCAGCTTCGATGACAGGGTTCGCGGCTACACCTTC. Its protein is CASSFDDRVRGYTF.

The V gene is TRBV2, the J gene TRBJ2-3, with D tentatively TRBD1 (5 bases). The germline V gene has CDR1 SNHLY and CDR2 FYNNEI. V lost 2 bases to trimming and J lost 4 bases, with 7 bases between them. The CDR3 has 13 amino acids. CDR3 residues: CASSEIGADTQYF. In nucleotides, the CDR3 is TGTGCCAGCAGTGAAATAGGGGCAGATACGCAGTATTTT. Full variable domain (rest looked up from reference TRBV2 and TRBJ2-3): EPEVTQTPSHQVTQMGQEVILRCVPISNHLYFYWYRQILGQKVEFLVSFYNNEISEKSEIFDDQFSVERPDGSNFTLKIRSTKLEDSAMYFCASSEIGADTQYFGPGTRLTVL.

This sequence joins TRBV13 and TRBJ2-1; the match to TRBD2 covers 12 bases. The germline V gene has CDR1 PRHDT and CDR2 FYEKMQ (reference sequence). V was clipped by 6 bases and J by 10 bases; unmatched bases: 10. The CDR3 consists of 15 residues. The CDR3 DNA follows: TGTGCCAGCAGTCTGGCGCTAGCGGGGGGGTGGGAGCAGTTCTTC. Amino acid sequence: CASSLALAGGWEQFF.

CDR3 coding DNA: TGTGCCAGCAGCTTAGAACTAGCGCCTTACAATGAGCAGTTCTTC. This translates into CASSLELAPYNEQFF. The chain carries TRBV7-2 and TRBJ2-1; 7 bases align to TRBD2. V trimming: 1 base; J trimming: 4 bases; junction bases outside the gene matches: 4. This CDR3 is 15 amino acids long. Per the germline V gene, CDR1 is SGHTA and CDR2 is FQGNSA.

This sequence joins TRBV5-1 and TRBJ2-2, with TRBD2 identical over 13 bases. The CDR3 loop spans 17 amino acids. V shed 4 bases and J 4 bases; nucleotides not matched to a gene: 7. Per germline, CDR1 SGHRS and CDR2 YFSETQ. The DNA of the CDR3 is TGCGCCAGCAGCATGGGACTAGCGGGATTTGTCACCGGGGAGCTGTTTTTT. Its protein is CASSMGLAGFVTGELFF.

This clone was observed a single time. The chain is built from TRBV4-1 and TRBJ1-1, with 7 bases that match TRBD1. The germline CDR1 and CDR2 sequences are MGHRA and YSYEKL. V shed 1 base, J shed 5 bases, and the junction held 13 bases outside the gene matches. The length of the CDR3 is 17 residues. The CDR3 spells CASSQGPNTGERTEAFF. The CDR3 coding sequence is TGCGCCAGCAGCCAAGGCCCTAATACAGGGGAGCGGACTGAAGCTTTCTTT.

The chain is built from TRBV6-1 and TRBJ1-2; D is uncertain. Germline assignment: CDR1 MNHNS and CDR2 SASEGT. This CDR3 is 18 amino acids long. V lost 1 base, J lost 1 base, and 19 bases lay in between. The CDR3 DNA follows: TGTGCCAGCAGTGAAGTTCTGAATCAAGACGGGAGTAACTATGGCTACACCTTC. Its protein product is CASSEVLNQDGSNYGYTF.

This clone was seen a handful of times. The V and J genes are TRBV29-1 and TRBJ2-6; D call uncertain. Germline assignment: CDR1 SQVTM and CDR2 ANQGSEA. The CDR3 runs 14 residues. Trimming removed 4 bases at V and 0 bases at J, with 7 bases between. The CDR3 DNA reads TGCAGCGTTGGAGAGTACTCTGGGGCCAACGTCCTGACTTTC. Its protein product is CSVGEYSGANVLTF.

The chain combines TRBV5-4 with TRBJ2-5, with TRBD1 matching over 9 bases. CDR1 is SGHNT, CDR2 YYREEE, per germline (reference sequence). The trim removed 4 bases at V and 2 bases at J, leaving 3 bases unmatched. The CDR3 runs to 14 residues. CDR3 amino acids: CASSIDRGQETQYF. CDR3 sequence (DNA): TGTGCCAGCAGCATAGACAGGGGGCAAGAGACCCAGTACTTC.

Remarks on this clone: One junction end disagrees with the germline gene, perhaps due to a read error. The CDR3 DNA follows: TGTGCCAGCAGAGTAGGTGGGCTAGCGGGGGCCCAAGAGACCCAGTACTTC. It codes for CASRVGGLAGAQETQYF. The chain joins TRBV9 to TRBJ2-5, with 10 bases aligning to TRBD2. Germline V gene sequence: CDR1 SGDLS, CDR2 YYNGEE. This CDR3 spans 17 amino acids.

CDR3 bases: TGTGCCAGCAGGGGACTAGCGGGGAACACCGGGGAGCTGTTTTTT. It encodes CASRGLAGNTGELFF. The chain joins TRBV2 to TRBJ2-2; 12 bases fit TRBD2. Germline-derived CDR1 and CDR2 are SNHLY and FYNNEI. With 6 bases clipped from V and 1 base from J, the junction kept 0 bases outside the gene matches. The CDR3 is made up of 15 amino acids.

The count of this clone is one. The chain employs TRBV29-1 and TRBJ2-5, with a tentative D call TRBD1 (5 bases). The CDR3 has 12 amino acids. Germline-derived CDR1 and CDR2 are SQVTM and ANQGSEA. V was cut by 5 bases and J by 5 bases, with 12 bases left in between. In nucleotides, the CDR3 is TGCAGCGTTCAGGGTTATGGGGAGACCCAGTACTTC. Its protein is CSVQGYGETQYF.

The chain couples TRBV18 to TRBJ1-1; unclear D gene. The germline V gene has CDR1 KGHSH and CDR2 LQKENI. The length of the CDR3 is 13 residues. V dropped 6 bases and J dropped 1 base, with 9 bases sitting between them. The CDR3 DNA reads TGTGCCAGCTCCCTAAACCGGAACACTGAAGCTTTCTTT. Translation: CASSLNRNTEAFF.

V gene TRBV27 combines with J gene TRBJ1-2, with 8 bases aligning to TRBD1. This CDR3 comprises 13 residues. Trimming removed 8 bases from V and 8 bases from J; junction bases left unmatched: 10. Germline-derived CDR1 and CDR2 are MNHEY and SMNVEV (reference sequence). The CDR3 region has the DNA TGTGCCAGCCATTCCCCAGGACAGGGCGGCTACACCTTC. Its protein is CASHSPGQGGYTF.

In its sample, this clone was seen once. V usage is TRBV27 and J usage is TRBJ2-1; D gene uncertain. This CDR3 comprises 15 residues. Per the germline V gene, CDR1 is MNHEY and CDR2 is SMNVEV (reference sequence). With 0 bases removed from V and 8 bases from J, the gap between germline ends came to 14 bases. CDR3 residues: CASSLSTGAAYEQFF. The CDR3 DNA is TGTGCCAGCAGTTTATCGACCGGAGCCGCCTATGAGCAGTTCTTC.

CDR3 residues: CASSRVQGYEQYF. The CDR3 bases are TGTGCCAGCTCCAGGGTACAAGGCTACGAGCAGTACTTC. The V and J genes are TRBV6-1 and TRBJ2-7, with a weak D call TRBD1 (5 bases). Between the trimmed V and J ends, which lost 8 bases and 3 bases, there was a span of 14 bases. Germline loops: CDR1 MNHNS, CDR2 SASEGT. The CDR3 has 13 residues.

This chain links TRBV28 with TRBJ2-7; a weak D match, TRBD1 (6 bases). The V gene lost 5 bases and the J gene lost 3 bases, with 11 bases spanning the gap. The CDR3 runs to 13 residues. Germline V gives CDR1 MDHEN, CDR2 SYDVKM. The CDR3 loop is CASSPPQGYEQYF. The CDR3, as DNA: TGTGCCAGCAGTCCGCCACAGGGCTACGAGCAGTACTTC. Full variable domain (rest looked up from reference TRBV28 and TRBJ2-7): DVKVTQSSRYLVKRTGEKVFLECVQDMDHENMFWYRQDPGLGLRLIYFSYDVKMKEKGDIPEGYSVSREKKERFSLILESASTNQTSMYLCASSPPQGYEQYFGPGTRLTVT.

The count of this clone is one. The CDR3 here is CASSQDSHGQGAGNTEAFF. DNA for the CDR3: TGCGCCAGCAGCCAAGATAGTCACGGACAGGGGGCCGGGAACACTGAAGCTTTCTTT. This chain uses TRBV4-3 with TRBJ1-1, with 11 bases matching TRBD1. Per germline, CDR1 LGHNA and CDR2 YSLEER. The CDR3 is made up of 19 amino acids. V trimming: 0 bases; J trimming: 1 base; junction bases outside the gene matches: 10.